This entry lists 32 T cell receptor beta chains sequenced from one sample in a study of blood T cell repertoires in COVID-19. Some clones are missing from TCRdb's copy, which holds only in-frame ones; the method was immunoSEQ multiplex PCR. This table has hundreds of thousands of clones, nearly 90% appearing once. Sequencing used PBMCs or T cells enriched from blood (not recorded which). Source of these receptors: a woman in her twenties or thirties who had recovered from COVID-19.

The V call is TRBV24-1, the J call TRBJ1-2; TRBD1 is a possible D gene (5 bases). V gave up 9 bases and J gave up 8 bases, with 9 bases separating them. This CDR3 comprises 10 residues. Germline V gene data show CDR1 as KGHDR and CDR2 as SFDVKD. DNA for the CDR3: TGTGCCACCGGGCGGGGGGGCTACACCTTC. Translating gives CATGRGGYTF.

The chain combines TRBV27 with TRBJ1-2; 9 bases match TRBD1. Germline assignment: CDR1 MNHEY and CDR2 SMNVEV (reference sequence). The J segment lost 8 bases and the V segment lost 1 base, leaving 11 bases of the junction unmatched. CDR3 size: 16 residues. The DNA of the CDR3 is TGTGCCAGCAGTTTATACCCCCGGGGACAGGGACAAGGCTACACCTTC. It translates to CASSLYPRGQGQGYTF.

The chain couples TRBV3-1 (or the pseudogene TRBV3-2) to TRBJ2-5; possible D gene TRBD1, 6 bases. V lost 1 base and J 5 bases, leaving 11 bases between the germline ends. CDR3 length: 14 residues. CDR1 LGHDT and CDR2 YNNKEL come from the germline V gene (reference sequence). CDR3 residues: CASSQGARGETQYF. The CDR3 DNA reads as TGTGCCAGCAGCCAAGGCGCGAGGGGGGAGACCCAGTACTTC.

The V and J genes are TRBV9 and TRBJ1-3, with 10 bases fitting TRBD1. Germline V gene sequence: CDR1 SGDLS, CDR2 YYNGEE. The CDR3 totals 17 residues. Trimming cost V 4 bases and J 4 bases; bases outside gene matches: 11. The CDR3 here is CASSPLGDRGAGNTIYF. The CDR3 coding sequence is TGTGCCAGCAGCCCCCTAGGGGACAGGGGTGCCGGAAACACCATATATTTT.

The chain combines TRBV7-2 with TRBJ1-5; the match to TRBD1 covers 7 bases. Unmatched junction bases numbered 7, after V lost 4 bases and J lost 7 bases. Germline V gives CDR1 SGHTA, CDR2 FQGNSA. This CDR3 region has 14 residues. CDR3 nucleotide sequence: TGTGCCAGCAGCTCGACAGGGAGTGGGCAGCCCCAGCATTTT. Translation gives CASSSTGSGQPQHF. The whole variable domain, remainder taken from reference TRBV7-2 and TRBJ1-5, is GAGVSQSPSNKVTEKGKDVELRCDPISGHTALYWYRQSLGQGLEFLIYFQGNSAPDKSGLPSDRFSAERTGGSVSTLTIQRTQQEDSAVYLCASSSTGSGQPQHFGDGTRLSIL.

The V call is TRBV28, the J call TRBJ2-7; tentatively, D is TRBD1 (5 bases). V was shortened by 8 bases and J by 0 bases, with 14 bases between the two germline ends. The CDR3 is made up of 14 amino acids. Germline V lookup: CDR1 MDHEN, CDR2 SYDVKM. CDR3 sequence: CASVKQGDSYEQYF. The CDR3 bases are TGTGCCAGCGTAAAACAAGGGGACTCCTACGAGCAGTACTTC.

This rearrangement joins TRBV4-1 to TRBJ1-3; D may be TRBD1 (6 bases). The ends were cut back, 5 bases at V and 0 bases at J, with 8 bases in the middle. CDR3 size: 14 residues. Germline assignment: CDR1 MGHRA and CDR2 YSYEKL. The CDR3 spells CASSDRLSGNTIYF. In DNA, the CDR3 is TGCGCCAGCAGCGACAGGCTCTCTGGAAACACCATATATTTT.

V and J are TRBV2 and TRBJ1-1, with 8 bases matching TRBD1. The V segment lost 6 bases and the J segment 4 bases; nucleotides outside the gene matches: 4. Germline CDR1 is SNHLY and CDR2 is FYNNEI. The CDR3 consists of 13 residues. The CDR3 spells CASSLDRATEAFF. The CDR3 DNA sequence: TGTGCCAGCAGCTTGGACAGGGCCACTGAAGCTTTCTTT.

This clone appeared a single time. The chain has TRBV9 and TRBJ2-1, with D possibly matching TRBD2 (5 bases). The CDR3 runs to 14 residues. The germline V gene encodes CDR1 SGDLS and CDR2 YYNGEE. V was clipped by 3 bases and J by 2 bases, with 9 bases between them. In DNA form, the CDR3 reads TGTGCCAGCAGCGGGAGCGGAACCTACAATGAGCAGTTCTTC. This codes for CASSGSGTYNEQFF.

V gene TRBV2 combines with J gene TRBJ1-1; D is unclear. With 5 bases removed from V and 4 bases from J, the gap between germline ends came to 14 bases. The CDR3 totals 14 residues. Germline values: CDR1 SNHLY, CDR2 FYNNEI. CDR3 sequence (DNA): TGTGCCAGCAGTCTCCGAATGGAGGGCACTGAAGCTTTCTTT. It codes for CASSLRMEGTEAFF.

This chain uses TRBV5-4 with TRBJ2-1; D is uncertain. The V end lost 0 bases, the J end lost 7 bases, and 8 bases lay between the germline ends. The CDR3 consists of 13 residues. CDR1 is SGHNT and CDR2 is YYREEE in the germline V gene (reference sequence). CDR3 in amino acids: CASSLAPGNEQFF. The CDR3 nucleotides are TGTGCCAGCAGCTTGGCCCCCGGGAATGAGCAGTTCTTC. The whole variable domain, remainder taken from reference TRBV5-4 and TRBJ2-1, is ETGVTQSPTHLIKTRGQQVTLRCSSQSGHNTVSWYQQALGQGPQFIFQYYREEENGRGNFPPRFSGLQFPNYSSELNVNALELDDSALYLCASSLAPGNEQFFGPGTRLTVL.

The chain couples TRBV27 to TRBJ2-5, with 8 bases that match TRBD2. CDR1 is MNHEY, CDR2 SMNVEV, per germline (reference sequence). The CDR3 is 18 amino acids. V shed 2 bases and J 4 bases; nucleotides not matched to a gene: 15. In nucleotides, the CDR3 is TGTGCCAGCAGTTTAGTCCGTAGGCGGGAGGCGGGAGGAGAGACCCAGTACTTC. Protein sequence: CASSLVRRREAGGETQYF.

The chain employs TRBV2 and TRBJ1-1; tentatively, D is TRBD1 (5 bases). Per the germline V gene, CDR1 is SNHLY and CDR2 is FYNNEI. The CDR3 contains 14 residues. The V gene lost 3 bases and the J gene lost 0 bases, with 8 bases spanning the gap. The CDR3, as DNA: TGTGCCAGCAGTGAGCAGGGCATGAACACTGAAGCTTTCTTT. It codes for CASSEQGMNTEAFF.

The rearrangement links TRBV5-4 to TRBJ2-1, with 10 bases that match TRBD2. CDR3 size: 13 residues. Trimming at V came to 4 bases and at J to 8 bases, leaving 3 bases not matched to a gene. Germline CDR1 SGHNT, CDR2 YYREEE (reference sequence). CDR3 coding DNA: TGTGCCAGCAGCCCAAGCGGGAGGGATGAGCAGTTCTTC. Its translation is CASSPSGRDEQFF.

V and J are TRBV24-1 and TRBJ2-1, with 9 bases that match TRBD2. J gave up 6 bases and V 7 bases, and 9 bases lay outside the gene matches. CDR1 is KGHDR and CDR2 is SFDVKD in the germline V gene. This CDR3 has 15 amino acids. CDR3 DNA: TGTGCCACCAGCCACCTGGGTAGCGGGGGCAATGAGCAGTTCTTC. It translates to CATSHLGSGGNEQFF.

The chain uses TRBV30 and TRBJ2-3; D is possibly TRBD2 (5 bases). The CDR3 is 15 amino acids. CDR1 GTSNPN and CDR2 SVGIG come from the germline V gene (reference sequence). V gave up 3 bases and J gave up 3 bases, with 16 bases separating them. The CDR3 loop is CAWREVGLATDTQYF. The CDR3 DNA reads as TGTGCCTGGAGGGAGGTAGGGCTAGCAACAGATACGCAGTATTTT.

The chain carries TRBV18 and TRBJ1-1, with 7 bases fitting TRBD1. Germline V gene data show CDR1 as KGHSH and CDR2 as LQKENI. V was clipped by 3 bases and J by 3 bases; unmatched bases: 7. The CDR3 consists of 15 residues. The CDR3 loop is CASSPTTGEDTEAFF. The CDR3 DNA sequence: TGTGCCAGCTCACCGACAACAGGGGAGGACACTGAAGCTTTCTTT. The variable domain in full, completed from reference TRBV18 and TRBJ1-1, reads NAGVMQNPRHLVRRRGQEARLRCSPMKGHSHVYWYRQLPEEGLKFMVYLQKENIIDESGMPKERFSAEFPKEGPSILRIQQVVRGDSAAYFCASSPTTGEDTEAFFGQGTRLTVV.

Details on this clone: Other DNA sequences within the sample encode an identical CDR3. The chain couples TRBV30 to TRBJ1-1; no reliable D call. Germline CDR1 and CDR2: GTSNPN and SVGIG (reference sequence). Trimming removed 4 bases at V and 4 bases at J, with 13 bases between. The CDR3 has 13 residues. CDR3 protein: CAWIPPGSTEAFF. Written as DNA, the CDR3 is TGTGCCTGGATTCCGCCGGGGAGCACTGAAGCTTTCTTT.

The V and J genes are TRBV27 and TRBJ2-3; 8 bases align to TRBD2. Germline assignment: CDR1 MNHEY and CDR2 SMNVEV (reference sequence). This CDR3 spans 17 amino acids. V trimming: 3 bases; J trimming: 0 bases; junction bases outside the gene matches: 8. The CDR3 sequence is CASSFSPRGASTDTQYF. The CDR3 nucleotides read TGTGCCAGCAGTTTCTCCCCGCGGGGGGCCAGCACAGATACGCAGTATTTT.

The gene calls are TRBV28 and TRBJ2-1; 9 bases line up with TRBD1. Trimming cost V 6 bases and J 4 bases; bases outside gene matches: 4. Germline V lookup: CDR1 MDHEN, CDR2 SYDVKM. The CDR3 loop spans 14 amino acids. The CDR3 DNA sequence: TGTGCCAGCAGCTGGGGACAGGGTTACAATGAGCAGTTCTTC. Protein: CASSWGQGYNEQFF.

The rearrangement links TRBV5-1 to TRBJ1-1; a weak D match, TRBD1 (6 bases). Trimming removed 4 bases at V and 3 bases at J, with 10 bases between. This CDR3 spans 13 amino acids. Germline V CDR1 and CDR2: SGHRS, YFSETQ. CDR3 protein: CASSATGYTEAFF. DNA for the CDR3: TGCGCCAGCAGCGCCACAGGGTACACTGAAGCTTTCTTT.

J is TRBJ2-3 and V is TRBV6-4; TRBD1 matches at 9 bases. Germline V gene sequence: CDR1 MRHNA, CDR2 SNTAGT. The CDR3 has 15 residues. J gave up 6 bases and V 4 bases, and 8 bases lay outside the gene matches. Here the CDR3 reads CASSAGTGSPDTQYF. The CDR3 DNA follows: TGTGCCAGCAGTGCTGGGACAGGGAGTCCGGATACGCAGTATTTT.

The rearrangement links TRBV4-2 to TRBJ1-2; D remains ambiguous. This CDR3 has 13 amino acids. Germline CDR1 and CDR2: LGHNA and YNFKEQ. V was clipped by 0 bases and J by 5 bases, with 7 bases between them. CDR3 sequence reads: CASSQERRYGYTF. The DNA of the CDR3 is TGTGCCAGCAGCCAAGAAAGGCGGTATGGCTACACCTTC.

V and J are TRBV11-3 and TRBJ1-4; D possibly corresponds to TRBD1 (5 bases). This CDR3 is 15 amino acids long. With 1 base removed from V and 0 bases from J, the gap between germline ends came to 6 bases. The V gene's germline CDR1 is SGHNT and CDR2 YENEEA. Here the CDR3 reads CASSLGGATNEKLFF. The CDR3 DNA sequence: TGTGCCAGCAGCTTAGGGGGGGCAACTAATGAAAAACTGTTTTTT.

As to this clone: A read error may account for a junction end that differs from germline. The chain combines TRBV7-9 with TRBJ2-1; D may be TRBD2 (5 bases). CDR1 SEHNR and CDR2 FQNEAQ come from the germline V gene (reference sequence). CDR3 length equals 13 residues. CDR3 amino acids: CATSPGSYNEQFF. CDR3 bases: TGTGCCACCAGCCCGGGATCCTACAATGAGCAGTTCTTC.

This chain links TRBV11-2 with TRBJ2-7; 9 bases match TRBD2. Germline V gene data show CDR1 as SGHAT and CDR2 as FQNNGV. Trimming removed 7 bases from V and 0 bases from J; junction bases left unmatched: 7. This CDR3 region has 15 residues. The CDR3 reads CASTLLAGSSYEQYF. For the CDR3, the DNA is TGTGCCAGCACCCTCCTAGCGGGGAGCTCCTACGAGCAGTACTTC.

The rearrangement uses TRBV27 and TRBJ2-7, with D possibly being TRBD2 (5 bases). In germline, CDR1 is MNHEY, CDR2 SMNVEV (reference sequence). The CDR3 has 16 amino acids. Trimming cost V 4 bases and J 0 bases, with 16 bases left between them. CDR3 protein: CASSSGGGLHSYEQYF. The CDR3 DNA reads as TGTGCCAGCAGTTCTGGAGGCGGGTTGCACTCCTACGAGCAGTACTTC.

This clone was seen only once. This CDR3 is CASSLLGTSGYEQYF. In DNA, the CDR3 is TGTGCCAGCAGTTTATTGGGGACTAGCGGCTACGAGCAGTACTTC. The rearrangement uses TRBV28 and TRBJ2-7; the match to TRBD2 covers 11 bases. The germline CDR1 and CDR2 sequences are MDHEN and SYDVKM. This CDR3 is 15 amino acids long. With V trimmed by 1 base and J by 3 bases, 2 bases remained unmatched.

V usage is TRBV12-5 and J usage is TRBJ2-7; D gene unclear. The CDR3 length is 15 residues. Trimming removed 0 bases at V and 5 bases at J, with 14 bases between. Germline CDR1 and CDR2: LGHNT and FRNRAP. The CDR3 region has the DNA TGTGCTAGTGGTTTGGTCCCCGGGTCGTCCGACGAGCAGTACTTC. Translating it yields CASGLVPGSSDEQYF.

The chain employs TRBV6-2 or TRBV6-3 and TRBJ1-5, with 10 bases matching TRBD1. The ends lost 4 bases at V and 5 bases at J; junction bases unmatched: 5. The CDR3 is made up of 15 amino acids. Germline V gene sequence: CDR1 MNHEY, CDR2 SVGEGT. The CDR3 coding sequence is TGTGCCAGCAGTTTAGCGGGACAGGGGCATCAGCCCCAGCATTTT. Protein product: CASSLAGQGHQPQHF.

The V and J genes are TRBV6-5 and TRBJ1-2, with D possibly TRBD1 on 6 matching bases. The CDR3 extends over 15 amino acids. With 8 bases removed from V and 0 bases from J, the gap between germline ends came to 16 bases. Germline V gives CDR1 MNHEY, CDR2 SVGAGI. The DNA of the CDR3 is TGTGCCAGCCGAAACTCAGGGGCCGCTAACTATGGCTACACCTTC. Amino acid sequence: CASRNSGAANYGYTF.

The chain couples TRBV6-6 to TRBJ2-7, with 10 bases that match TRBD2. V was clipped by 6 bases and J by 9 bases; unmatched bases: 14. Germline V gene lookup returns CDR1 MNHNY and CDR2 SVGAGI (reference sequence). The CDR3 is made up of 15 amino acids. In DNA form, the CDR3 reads TGTGCCAGCAGAGCAACTAGCGGGATCTCGGGGGCGCAGTACTTC. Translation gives CASRATSGISGAQYF.